This T cell receptor beta chain was identified during a study of CD8 T cells in ankylosing spondylitis. A few counts support this clonotype. Its target is not known. Quantitative 5'-RACE with molecular barcodes generated TCR beta libraries. TCRdb re-called the 5' RACE reads through MiXCR, storing one row per CDR3 protein. The sample consists of 100,000 to 150,000 distinct CDR3 sequences, 15% to 20% of them appearing once. Germline V gene data show CDR1 as MNHEY and CDR2 as SMNVEV (reference sequence). The CDR3 covers 11 residues. V gave up 8 bases and J gave up 3 bases, with 6 bases separating them. Study observations and caveats: A TCR beta motif made of fewer than ten highly homologous variants seemed typical of ankylosing spondylitis blood. Disease-linked clones reportedly showed significant enrichment in matched ankylosing spondylitis synovial fluid. Reports of some motif variants in reactive arthritis synovial fluid and blood predate this one.

The receptor's source is a male donor with ankylosing spondylitis. The rearrangement joins TRBV27 to TRBJ2-3; D not resolved. The specimen sequenced was blood, either unsorted or a sorted T cell fraction (not recorded which). The CDR3, as DNA: TGTGCCAGCCTAGGGACAGATACGCAGTATTTT. Translation gives CASLGTDTQYF.